This T cell receptor beta chain was documented in a study of T-cell memory formation after mild COVID-19. This clonotype has a count of ten or more. Germline and junction disagree at one end, which may indicate a read error. Germline values: CDR1 SGHTA, CDR2 FQGTGA. The CDR3 spans 13 residues. TCRdb analysed the 5' RACE reads with MiXCR anew, one entry per CDR3 protein. Of just over 350,000 distinct CDR3 sequences detected, 13% to 15% appear once; the ten largest clones hold approximately 20%. V and J are TRBV7-3 and TRBJ2-5; D remains unclear. The material sequenced was PBMCs or a T cell subset sorted from them (not recorded which). The sequence was collected from a man younger than 35 who had mild COVID-19 (a few samples of this study predate the infection). Cell type and time point are not known. CDR3 in DNA: TGCGCCAGCAGCTTGGTTGGACAAGAGACCCAGTACTTC. It yields the protein CASSLVGQETQYF.